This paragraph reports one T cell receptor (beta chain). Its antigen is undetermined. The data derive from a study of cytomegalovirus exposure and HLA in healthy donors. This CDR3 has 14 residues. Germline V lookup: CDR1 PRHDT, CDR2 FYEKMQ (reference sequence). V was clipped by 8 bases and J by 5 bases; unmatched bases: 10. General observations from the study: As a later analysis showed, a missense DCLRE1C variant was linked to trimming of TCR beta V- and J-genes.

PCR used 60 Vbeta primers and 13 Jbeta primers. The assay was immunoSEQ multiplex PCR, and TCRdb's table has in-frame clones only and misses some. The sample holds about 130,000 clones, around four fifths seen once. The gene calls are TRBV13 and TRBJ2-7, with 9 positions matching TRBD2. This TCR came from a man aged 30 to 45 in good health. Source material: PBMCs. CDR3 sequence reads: CASARRGGGDEQYF. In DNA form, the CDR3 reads TGTGCCAGCGCCCGGCGGGGGGGAGGGGACGAGCAGTACTTC.